Below, 14 T cell receptor beta chains from the same sample are listed, as sequenced in a study of T-cell reconstitution after alpha-beta-depleted transplantation in children. The library targeted TCRbeta and was prepared with unique molecular identifiers. TCRdb independently ran MiXCR on the PCR reads; one entry per CDR3 protein. This sample has 100,000 to 130,000 distinct CDR3 sequences; almost 6.5% occur once, and the top ten carry 20% to 25%. Sequenced here: PBMCs, mostly from graft donor cells, sampled 360 days after TCRalphabeta/CD19-depleted stem cell transplant. Receptors were obtained from a male patient aged 2 to 10 who had a stem cell transplant for acute lymphoblastic leukemia, so the T cells may come from the graft donor.

V usage is TRBV5-1 and J usage is TRBJ2-1; 12 bases fit TRBD2. Per germline, CDR1 SGHRS and CDR2 YFSETQ. The CDR3 length is 17 residues. Trimming took 4 bases from V and 5 from J; bases not matched to a gene: 10. CDR3 DNA sequence: TGCGCCAGCAGCCTCCGACTAGCGGGGGCCCATAACAATGAGCAGTTCTTC. Translating gives CASSLRLAGAHNNEQFF.

This clonotype was counted at least ten times. The chain recombines TRBV10-2 with TRBJ2-1; 7 bases fit TRBD2. After removal of 7 bases from V and 2 bases from J, the junction contained 2 bases not matched to a gene. Germline V lookup: CDR1 WSHSY, CDR2 SAAADI. This CDR3 spans 13 amino acids. CDR3 region: CASTGLAYNEQFF. As DNA, the CDR3 is TGCGCCAGCACTGGACTAGCCTACAATGAGCAGTTCTTC.

This clonotype was detected many times. The genes are TRBV9 and TRBJ2-3; D perhaps matches TRBD1 (6 bases). V lost 1 base to trimming and J lost 5 bases, with 14 bases between them. Germline CDR1 is SGDLS and CDR2 is YYNGEE. CDR3 length equals 15 residues. CDR3 loop: CASSVTQGARDTQYF. The CDR3 bases are TGTGCCAGCAGCGTAACACAGGGAGCGAGAGATACGCAGTATTTT.

This clonotype was seen at least ten times. This chain connects TRBV28 to TRBJ2-2; TRBD1 might be the D (5 bases). CDR1 is MDHEN and CDR2 is SYDVKM in the germline V gene. The CDR3 loop spans 12 amino acids. V was clipped by 7 bases and J by 5 bases, with 8 bases between them. This chain's CDR3 is CASTYRTGELFF. The CDR3 bases are TGTGCCAGCACCTACAGGACCGGGGAGCTGTTTTTT.

This clonotype occurred many times. V usage is TRBV20-1 and J usage is TRBJ2-2, with 14 bases matching TRBD2. Losses at the gene ends were 5 bases for V and 4 bases for J; bases not matched to a gene: 9. This CDR3 comprises 17 residues. The germline V gene encodes CDR1 DFQATT and CDR2 SNEGSKA (reference sequence). CDR3: CSALRGTSGRCTGELFF. The CDR3 DNA is TGCAGTGCTTTACGCGGGACTAGCGGGAGATGCACCGGGGAGCTGTTTTTT.

Turning to this clonotype: A clone one base away is much larger, so this may be a read error. The conserved final phenylalanine or tryptophan is absent from the CDR3, which likely points to a read error. V is TRBV10-2 and J is TRBJ2-5, with TRBD2 identical over 9 bases. The V and J ends lost 4 bases and 6 bases, in that order; junction bases with no gene match: 9. Germline CDR1 is WSHSY and CDR2 is SAAADI. CDR3 size: 15 residues. The DNA of the CDR3 is TGCGCCAGCAGTGGTCACGGGACTAGCCGTAAGACCCAGTACCTC. Its translation is CASSGHGTSRKTQYL.

V is TRBV6-2 or TRBV6-3 and J is TRBJ2-7; TRBD2 is a possible D gene (6 bases). The V gene lost 3 bases and the J gene lost 6 bases, with 9 bases spanning the gap. The germline CDR1 and CDR2 sequences are MNHEY and SVGEGT. The CDR3 has 12 residues. The CDR3 sequence: CASSYGGVEQYF. CDR3 bases: TGTGCCAGCAGTTATGGCGGGGTCGAGCAGTACTTC.

This clonotype has ten or more counts. This chain uses TRBV21-1 with TRBJ2-6; the table's D call TRBD1 went unverified against the DNA. TRBV21-1 is designated a pseudogene. The CDR3 is 18 amino acids. CDR3 in amino acids: CASSKEVDPHSGANVLTF. DNA for the CDR3: TGTGCCAGCAGCAAAGAGGTCGACCCCCACTCTGGGGCCAACGTCCTGACTTTC.

This clonotype was observed many times. The chain couples TRBV7-2 to TRBJ2-3; D uncertain. CDR3 length: 16 amino acids. Germline CDR1 SGHTA, CDR2 FQGNSA. V was clipped by 2 bases and J by 5 bases, with 17 bases between them. CDR3 protein: CASSLRRVGRQDTQYF. The CDR3 DNA reads as TGTGCCAGCAGCTTAAGACGGGTAGGGCGACAAGATACGCAGTATTTT. Based on the CDR3 plus reference TRBV7-2 and TRBJ2-3, the full variable domain is GAGVSQSPSNKVTEKGKDVELRCDPISGHTALYWYRQSLGQGLEFLIYFQGNSAPDKSGLPSDRFSAERTGGSVSTLTIQRTQQEDSAVYLCASSLRRVGRQDTQYFGPGTRLTVL.

The CDR3 DNA reads as TGTGCCAGCAGTTCTCGGACTAGCGGCGGGGCGGAGACCCAGTACTTC. This sequence encodes CASSSRTSGGAETQYF. The gene calls are TRBV27 and TRBJ2-5; 10 bases match TRBD2. Germline V lookup: CDR1 MNHEY, CDR2 SMNVEV (reference sequence). The CDR3 extends over 16 amino acids. The J segment lost 5 bases and the V segment lost 4 bases, leaving 10 bases of the junction unmatched.

This clonotype was seen many times. The chain carries TRBV27 and TRBJ2-7, with TRBD2 identical over 10 bases. Trimming at V came to 4 bases and at J to 3 bases, leaving 0 bases not matched to a gene. Germline V gives CDR1 MNHEY, CDR2 SMNVEV (reference sequence). The CDR3 has 13 amino acids. The CDR3 loop is CASSWTSGYEQYF. DNA of the CDR3: TGTGCCAGCAGTTGGACTAGCGGCTACGAGCAGTACTTC.

This clonotype was observed a handful of times. V usage is TRBV10-3 and J usage is TRBJ1-5; D possibly corresponds to TRBD1 (6 bases). In germline, CDR1 is ENHRY, CDR2 SYGVKD. V shed 6 bases and J shed 1 base, with 10 bases lying between them. The CDR3 has 14 amino acids. DNA for the CDR3: TGTGCCATCAGCCGACAGGACAGCAATCAGCCCCAGCATTTT. Residues: CAISRQDSNQPQHF.

This clonotype was seen many times. The genes are TRBV4-3 and TRBJ1-4; D not certain. The germline CDR1 and CDR2 sequences are LGHNA and YSLEER. V gave up 1 base and J gave up 4 bases, with 13 bases separating them. This CDR3 is built from 16 residues. CDR3 nucleotide sequence: TGCGCCAGCAGCCAAGGTGAAGTTTACCGTAATGAAAAACTGTTTTTT. Its protein is CASSQGEVYRNEKLFF.

This clonotype appeared many times. The CDR3 nucleotides are TGTGCCAGCAGCCCACTGGGGGGTCAAGAGACCCAGTACTTC. As protein: CASSPLGGQETQYF. The chain combines TRBV7-9 with TRBJ2-5; a possible D gene is TRBD2 (6 bases). This CDR3 comprises 14 residues. V was cut by 5 bases and J by 2 bases, with 12 bases left in between. Germline CDR1 and CDR2: SEHNR and FQNEAQ (reference sequence).